The source of this T cell receptor (beta chain) is a study of T-cell memory formation after mild COVID-19. The table lists this clonotype with a few counts. As yet, its antigen is unknown. Study-level points and caveats: Later expanders leaned CD4+, whereas clones that contracted between day 15 and 85 were balanced CD4/CD8.

Using its own MiXCR run on the 5' RACE reads, TCRdb lists one record per CDR3 protein. The sample gives roughly 150,000 distinct CDR3 sequences, around 13% of which show up once; approximately 3.4% is in the top ten. The receptor comes from a man aged 18 to 30 who had mild COVID-19 (a few samples of this study predate the infection). Cell type and time point are not known. Sequences were obtained from PBMCs or a T cell subset sorted from them (not recorded which).

CDR3: CASSERPGTGRYGYTF. The CDR3 DNA sequence: TGTGCCAGCAGTGAGCGGCCCGGGACAGGGCGGTATGGCTACACCTTC. The V gene is TRBV6-4, the J gene TRBJ1-2; 9 nucleotides agree with TRBD1. Germline V gives CDR1 MRHNA, CDR2 SNTAGT. The CDR3 consists of 16 residues. The ends lost 3 bases at V and 5 bases at J; junction bases unmatched: 10.